The 5 T cell receptor beta chains below all came from one sample that was sequenced in a study of blood T cells in healthy people across ages. A sample-barcoded 5' primer and a J-beta primer mix were used in a second PCR of roughly 6 to 11 cycles. TCRdb independently ran MiXCR on the 5' RACE reads; one entry per CDR3 protein. This table has approximately 2,000,000 distinct CDR3 sequences, about 39% appearing once. Sequencing used blood. These receptors were taken from a human donor in good health.

The V gene is TRBV27, the J gene TRBJ2-4, with 10 bases matching TRBD1. Trimming at V came to 5 bases and at J to 13 bases, leaving 14 bases not matched to a gene. The germline CDR1 and CDR2 sequences are MNHEY and SMNVEV (reference sequence). The CDR3 sequence is 15 residues long. The CDR3 here is CASSQQTGGAEEQYF. In nucleotides, the CDR3 is TGTGCCAGCAGTCAACAGACAGGGGGCGCAGAAGAGCAGTACTTC.

About this clonotype: A read error may account for a junction end that differs from germline. The CDR3 spells CASSPASGRTDAQYF. CDR3 nucleotide sequence: TGTGCCAGCAGTCCCGCCAGCGGCCGCACAGATGCGCAGTATTTT. V usage is TRBV12-3 or TRBV12-4 and J usage is TRBJ2-3; possibly TRBD2 for D (5 bases). The CDR3 length is 15 residues.

This clonotype has ten or more counts. The chain employs TRBV4-3 and TRBJ2-1; D possibly corresponds to TRBD1 (7 bases). Trimming left V 1 base short and J 3 bases short, with 10 bases between. The CDR3 extends over 15 amino acids. CDR1 and CDR2 (germline): LGHNA, YSLEER. The CDR3 region has the DNA TGCGCCAGCAGCCAAGGCGGGACAGTCTACAATGAGCAGTTCTTC. Its protein is CASSQGGTVYNEQFF.

V and J are TRBV18 and TRBJ1-2; D uncertain. Germline CDR1 is KGHSH and CDR2 is LQKENI. The CDR3 totals 14 residues. With 3 bases removed from V and 4 bases from J, the gap between germline ends came to 12 bases. This CDR3 reads CASSPEQSFYGYTF. DNA of the CDR3: TGTGCCAGCTCACCCGAACAGTCTTTCTATGGCTACACCTTC.

The chain uses TRBV4-2 and TRBJ1-1, with 12 bases that match TRBD1. Germline-derived CDR1 and CDR2 are LGHNA and YNFKEQ. CDR3 length: 15 residues. The junction had 11 bases not matched to a gene; V was cut back by 5 bases and J by 10 bases. The CDR3: CASSEDGTGGVGAFF. The CDR3 DNA sequence: TGTGCCAGCAGCGAGGACGGGACAGGGGGCGTCGGAGCTTTCTTT.